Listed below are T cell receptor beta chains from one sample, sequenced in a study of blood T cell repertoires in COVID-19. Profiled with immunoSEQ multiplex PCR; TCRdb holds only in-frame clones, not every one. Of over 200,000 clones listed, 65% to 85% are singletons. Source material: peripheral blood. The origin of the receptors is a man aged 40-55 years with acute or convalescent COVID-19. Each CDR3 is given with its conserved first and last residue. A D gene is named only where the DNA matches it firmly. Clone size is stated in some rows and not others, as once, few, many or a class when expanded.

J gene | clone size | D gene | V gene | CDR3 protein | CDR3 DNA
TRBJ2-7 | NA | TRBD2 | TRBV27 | CASSSGTSGRYEQYF | TGTGCCAGCAGTTCTGGGACTAGCGGGAGATACGAGCAGTACTTC
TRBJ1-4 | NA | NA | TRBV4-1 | CASSYRTGANEKLFF | TGCGCCAGCAGCTACCGGACGGGAGCTAATGAAAAACTGTTTTTT
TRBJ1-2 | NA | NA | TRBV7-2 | CASSQDRQIQGYTF | TGTGCCAGCAGCCAGGACAGACAGATTCAAGGCTACACCTTC
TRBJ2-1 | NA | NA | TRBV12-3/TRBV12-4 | CASSRTESNEQFF | TGTGCCAGCAGCCGGACAGAGAGCAATGAGCAGTTCTTC
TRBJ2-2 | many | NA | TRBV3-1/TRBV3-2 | CASSEHPGELFF | TGTGCCAGCAGCGAACATCCCGGGGAGCTGTTTTTT
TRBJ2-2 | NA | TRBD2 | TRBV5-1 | CASSLEGLAGPGELFF | TGCGCCAGCAGCTTGGAAGGACTAGCGGGTCCCGGGGAGCTGTTTTTT
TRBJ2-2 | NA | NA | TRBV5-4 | CASSLDRGAGGELFF | TGTGCCAGCAGCTTGGATCGGGGGGCCGGCGGGGAGCTGTTTTTT
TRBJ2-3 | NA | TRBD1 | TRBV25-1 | CASRANTDRGGLAQYF | TGTGCCAGCAGGGCTAACACTGACAGGGGTGGGTTAGCGCAGTATTTT
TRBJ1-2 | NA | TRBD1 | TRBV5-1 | CASSLAQGAYGYTF | TGCGCCAGCAGCTTGGCCCAGGGGGCCTATGGCTACACCTTC
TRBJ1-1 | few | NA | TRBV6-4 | CASSFSENTEAFF | TGTGCCAGCAGTTTTTCAGAGAACACTGAAGCTTTCTTT
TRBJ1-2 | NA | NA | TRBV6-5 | CASSYDQTSGGYTF | TGTGCCAGCAGTTATGATCAGACTTCGGGGGGCTACACCTTC
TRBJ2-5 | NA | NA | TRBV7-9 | CASSLATNQETQYF | TGTGCCAGCAGCTTAGCGACAAATCAAGAGACCCAGTACTTC
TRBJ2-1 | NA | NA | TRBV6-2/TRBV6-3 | CASSPMADEQFF | TGTGCCAGCAGTCCCATGGCCGATGAGCAGTTCTTC
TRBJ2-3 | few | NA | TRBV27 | CASSPLRGHPPDTQYF | TGTGCCAGCAGCCCCCTCAGGGGACACCCCCCAGATACGCAGTATTTT
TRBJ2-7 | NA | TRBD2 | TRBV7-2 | CASSEHPRGRGGQYF | TGTGCCAGCAGCGAACACCCGCGCGGGAGAGGTGGGCAGTACTTC
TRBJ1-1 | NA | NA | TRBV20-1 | CSASPEVWTDQAFF | TGCAGTGCTAGTCCCGAGGTTTGGACTGATCAAGCTTTCTTT
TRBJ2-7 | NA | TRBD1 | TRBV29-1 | CSVEQGTGSYEQYF | TGCAGCGTCGAACAGGGGACCGGCTCCTACGAGCAGTACTTC
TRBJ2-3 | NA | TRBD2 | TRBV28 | CASYEVGRGSGDTQYF | TGTGCCAGCTACGAGGTTGGACGCGGGAGTGGGGATACGCAGTATTTT
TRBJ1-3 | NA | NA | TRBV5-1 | CASSLDQGSSGNTIYF | TGCGCCAGCAGCTTGGATCAGGGCTCCTCTGGAAACACCATATATTTT
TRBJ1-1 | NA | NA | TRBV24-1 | CVGGTLNPEAFF | TGTGTAGGCGGGACCCTGAACCCTGAAGCTTTCTTT
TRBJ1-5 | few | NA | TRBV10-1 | CASSVGGQPQHF | TGCGCCAGCAGTGTGGGAGGTCAGCCCCAGCATTTT
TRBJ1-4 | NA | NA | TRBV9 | CASSAGQPNEKLFF | TGTGCCAGCAGCGCCGGACAGCCTAATGAAAAACTGTTTTTT
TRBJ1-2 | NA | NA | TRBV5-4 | CASSLDGNYGYTF | TGTGCCAGCAGCTTGGACGGGAACTATGGCTACACCTTC
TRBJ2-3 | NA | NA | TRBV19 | CATLAVSTDTQYF | TGTGCCACCTTAGCCGTTTCCACAGATACGCAGTATTTT
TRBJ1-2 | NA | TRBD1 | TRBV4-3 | CASSQLTGQNNYGYTF | TGCGCCAGCAGCCAATTAACGGGACAGAACAACTATGGCTACACCTTC